This T cell receptor (beta chain) was sequenced for a study of naive and memory T cell subsets. CDR3 length: 13 residues. Germline V gene lookup returns CDR1 MGHRA and CDR2 YSYEKL. Trimming took 6 bases from V and 4 from J, leaving 12 bases between them. The SP2 primer and nested alpha and beta constant region primers amplified ligated cDNA in four rounds. TCRdb reprocessed the UMI-ligation and nested PCR reads via MiXCR and lists one record per CDR3 protein. The table includes around 14,000 distinct CDR3 sequences, around 5.2% detected once. This clonotype was counted many times. Its antigen is not known. Treatment given: skin biopsy from PPD injection site in Mantoux-positive individual. TCR cDNA received a 3' ligated oligonucleotide that carried a UMI. Skin biopsies came from PPD injection sites in Mantoux-positive individuals. Cells were not sorted; total RNA input targeted about 1 to 1000 ng. General study points: TCRs were reportedly recovered from both biopsy types, mostly tuberculin test sites.

This specimen was skin, taken from a tuberculin skin test site. The receptor comes from an adult in good health. This chain links TRBV4-1 with TRBJ1-2, with a possible D match to TRBD1 (5 bases). CDR3 bases: TGCGCCAGCAGTCCGGGACTTGGCTATGGCTACACCTTC. Translated, it gives CASSPGLGYGYTF.